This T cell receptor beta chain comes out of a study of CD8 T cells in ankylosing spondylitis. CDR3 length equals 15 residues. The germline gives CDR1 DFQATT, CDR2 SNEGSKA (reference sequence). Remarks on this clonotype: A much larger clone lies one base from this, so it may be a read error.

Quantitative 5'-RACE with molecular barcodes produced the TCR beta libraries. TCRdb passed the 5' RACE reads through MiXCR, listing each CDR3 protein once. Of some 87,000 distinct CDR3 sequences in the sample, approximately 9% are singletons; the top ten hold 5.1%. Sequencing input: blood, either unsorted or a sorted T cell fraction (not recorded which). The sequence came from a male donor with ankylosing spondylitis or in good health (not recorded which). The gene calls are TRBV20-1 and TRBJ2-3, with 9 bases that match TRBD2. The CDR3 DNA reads TGCAGTACTAGAGCGGGGGGTGTGAGCACAGATACGCAGTATTTT. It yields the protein CSTRAGGVSTDTQYF.